Below, 12 T cell receptor beta chains from the same sample are listed, as sequenced in a study of T cell responses to AZD1222 COVID-19 vaccine. TCRdb's table, derived via immunoSEQ multiplex PCR, lists solely in-frame clones and lacks some. The sample consists of 90,000 to 150,000 clones, approximately 84% of them appearing once. This specimen consisted of peripheral blood, obtained on day 0 of AZD1222 vaccination. The receptors stem from an adult in good health.

The chain couples TRBV5-5 to TRBJ2-5; possible D gene TRBD2, 5 bases. Trimming shortened V by 5 bases and J by 5 bases, and 19 bases separated the two germline ends. Germline values: CDR1 SGHKS, CDR2 YYEKEE (reference sequence). CDR3 size: 15 residues. The chain's CDR3 is CASRSRDALGETQYF. The CDR3 nucleotides are TGTGCCAGCAGAAGCCGGGATGCCCTCGGGGAGACCCAGTACTTC. Supplemented by reference TRBV5-5 and TRBJ2-5, the full variable domain reads DAGVTQSPTHLIKTRGQQVTLRCSPISGHKSVSWYQQVLGQGPQFIFQYYEKEERGRGNFPDRFSARQFPNYSSELNVNALLLGDSALYLCASRSRDALGETQYFGPGTRLLVL.

This rearrangement joins TRBV7-2 to TRBJ1-1; 9 bases fit TRBD1. V shed 1 base, J shed 11 bases, and the junction held 11 bases outside the gene matches. Germline CDR1 reads SGHTA; CDR2 reads FQGNSA. This CDR3 is built from 15 residues. The CDR3 DNA follows: TGTGCCAGCAGCTTAGAAGGGACAGGGCCCTTTGAGGCTTTCTTT. Translating it yields CASSLEGTGPFEAFF.

This clone was picked up a small number of times. The J gene is TRBJ2-7, the V gene TRBV5-1, with D possibly being TRBD2 (6 bases). The ends were cut back, 0 bases at V and 4 bases at J, with 17 bases in the middle. This CDR3 spans 16 amino acids. Germline V gene sequence: CDR1 SGHRS, CDR2 YFSETQ. The CDR3 DNA is TGCGCCAGCAGCTTGGCCGGAGGGGACGGTCAGTACGAGCAGTACTTC. It specifies CASSLAGGDGQYEQYF. Full variable domain (rest looked up from reference TRBV5-1 and TRBJ2-7): KAGVTQTPRYLIKTRGQQVTLSCSPISGHRSVSWYQQTPGQGLQFLFEYFSETQRNKGNFPGRFSGRQFSNSRSEMNVSTLELGDSALYLCASSLAGGDGQYEQYFGPGTRLTVT.

This chain uses TRBV9 with TRBJ2-3; D might be TRBD1 or TRBD2, each matching 5 bases. The CDR3 is 17 residues long. The V end was cut by 0 bases, the J end by 2 bases, with 16 bases between. The germline V gene has CDR1 SGDLS and CDR2 YYNGEE. As DNA, the CDR3 is TGTGCCAGCAGCGTAGCTTTTCGGGGCTTCCTCACAGATACGCAGTATTTT. This sequence encodes CASSVAFRGFLTDTQYF.

The V call is TRBV7-2, the J call TRBJ2-2; 9 bases are shared with TRBD2. The CDR3 runs to 16 residues. Germline assignment: CDR1 SGHTA and CDR2 FQGNSA. Losses at the gene ends were 6 bases for V and 1 base for J; bases not matched to a gene: 6. The CDR3 region is CASSYGLARNTGELFF. The CDR3 DNA reads as TGTGCCAGCAGTTATGGACTAGCGCGGAACACCGGGGAGCTGTTTTTT.

This chain connects TRBV7-3 to TRBJ2-2; the match to TRBD2 covers 14 bases. CDR1 is SGHTA, CDR2 FQGTGA, per germline. The V gene end was trimmed by 5 bases and the J gene end by 6 bases; junction bases not matched to a gene: 8. This CDR3 spans 17 amino acids. CDR3 residues: CASSLGTSGSHAGELFF. As DNA, the CDR3 is TGTGCCAGCAGCCTAGGGACTAGCGGGAGCCACGCCGGGGAGCTGTTTTTT.

The DNA of the CDR3 is TGTGCCAGCTCACCCACCGTTGGGGTACTAGGTGCTGGGGCCAACGTCCTGACTTTC. It translates to CASSPTVGVLGAGANVLTF. The chain uses TRBV18 and TRBJ2-6; a weak D match, TRBD2 (5 bases). The CDR3 is 19 amino acids. V lost 3 bases and J 2 bases, leaving 20 bases between the germline ends. Germline assignment: CDR1 KGHSH and CDR2 LQKENI.

This clone has just a few counts. The chain has TRBV27 and TRBJ1-4; unclear D gene. The length of the CDR3 is 16 residues. Germline assignment: CDR1 MNHEY and CDR2 SMNVEV (reference sequence). Deletions cut 2 bases from V and 6 bases from J, with 16 bases between. The CDR3 here is CASSLLVTNDYEKLFF. The DNA for the CDR3 is TGTGCCAGCAGTTTACTCGTTACAAATGACTATGAAAAACTGTTTTTT.

The chain is built from TRBV12-5 and TRBJ1-6, with TRBD1 identical over 12 bases. The CDR3 contains 19 residues. CDR1 is LGHNT and CDR2 is FRNRAP in the germline V gene. The V segment lost 2 bases and the J segment 4 bases; nucleotides outside the gene matches: 9. The chain's CDR3 is CASGLIPGQGASYNSPLHF. Written as DNA, the CDR3 is TGTGCTAGTGGTTTGATCCCGGGACAGGGGGCATCTTATAATTCACCCCTCCACTTT.

The V gene is TRBV19, the J gene TRBJ1-2; maybe TRBD1 (5 bases). The CDR3 is 13 residues long. V shed 5 bases and J shed 4 bases, with 11 bases lying between them. Germline CDR1 reads LNHDA; CDR2 reads SQIVND (reference sequence). Here the CDR3 reads CASSSRGGYGYTF. DNA of the CDR3: TGTGCCAGTAGTTCTAGGGGTGGCTATGGCTACACCTTC.

V usage is TRBV4-1 and J usage is TRBJ2-7; D remains ambiguous. Per germline, CDR1 MGHRA and CDR2 YSYEKL. V was shortened by 2 bases and J by 4 bases, with 12 bases between the two germline ends. This CDR3 region has 14 residues. The CDR3 loop is CASSQITVTYEQYF. The CDR3 bases are TGCGCCAGCAGCCAAATAACAGTGACTTACGAGCAGTACTTC.

The rearrangement uses TRBV19 and TRBJ1-5, with D perhaps TRBD1 (5 bases). Per the germline V gene, CDR1 is LNHDA and CDR2 is SQIVND (reference sequence). The CDR3 has 16 amino acids. V lost 3 bases, J lost 1 base, and 13 bases lay in between. The CDR3 DNA reads TGTGCCAGTAGTATCGGGGGTTGGGGAAGCAATCAGCCCCAGCATTTT. It translates to CASSIGGWGSNQPQHF.